The T cell receptor (beta chain) described here comes from a study of cytomegalovirus exposure and HLA in healthy donors. CDR3 size: 16 residues. V shed 2 bases, J shed 4 bases, and the junction held 4 bases outside the gene matches. Germline values: CDR1 SGHNT, CDR2 YYREEE (reference sequence). In the PCR, 60 Vbeta and 13 Jbeta primers were used. Libraries were prepared by immunoSEQ multiplex PCR; TCRdb keeps only in-frame clonotypes and omits some of them. The sample holds about 63,000 clones, roughly 70% seen once. The sequenced sample was PBMCs. The chain employs TRBV5-4 and TRBJ1-6; 9 bases match TRBD1. The sequence was obtained from a man aged 45 to 65 in good health and CMV-seropositive. In nucleotides, the CDR3 is TGTGCCAGCAGCTTACAGGGGGCTCAGTATAATTCACCCCTCCACTTT. Translated, it gives CASSLQGAQYNSPLHF.